This T cell receptor beta chain is drawn from a study of T cell responses to AZD1222 COVID-19 vaccine. Study outcomes and limitations: There were mostly white British donors and more females than males, and clonal diversity was possibly underestimated. When two AZD1222 doses had been given, Spike-specific TCR breadth and depth rose.

Between the trimmed V and J ends, which lost 6 bases and 7 bases, there was a span of 15 bases. The CDR3 has 13 residues. CDR1 is MDHEN, CDR2 SYDVKM, per germline. The method was immunoSEQ multiplex PCR; TCRdb's version includes in-frame clones alone and lacks a portion of them. The table records about 120,000 clones, 88% of them present only once. With respect to this clone: The target antigen is unknown.

Sequencing used peripheral blood, obtained on day 0 of AZD1222 vaccination. This TCR came from an adult in good health. The V call is TRBV28, the J call TRBJ1-1, with TRBD1 as a possible D gene (5 bases). CDR3 coding DNA: TGTGCCAGCAGCCCCCCGGGGGTATTTGAAGCTTTCTTT. Translated, it gives CASSPPGVFEAFF.